One T cell receptor (beta chain) is described in this entry. Assay: immunoSEQ multiplex PCR; the TCRdb copy retains only in-frame clones and omits some. The sample records about 73,000 clones, about 86% being singletons. These data are taken from a study of OX40 agonist ivuxolimab in advanced cancers. Germline V gives CDR1 SQVTM, CDR2 ANQGSEA. Trimming left V 7 bases short and J 8 bases short, with 12 bases between. The CDR3 is 11 amino acids. The V and J genes are TRBV29-1 and TRBJ1-3; D may be TRBD1 (5 bases). The sample consisted of CD4+ or CD8+ T cells sorted from blood, taken in a trial of the OX40 agonist ivuxolimab. This sequence originates from an adult with an advanced solid tumor such as melanoma, head and neck, liver or kidney cancer. The CDR3 protein is CSGLRGDTIYF. CDR3 bases: TGCAGCGGACTCCGGGGGGACACCATATATTTT.